This entry lists 27 T cell receptor beta chains sequenced from one sample in a study of PD-L1 blockade in urothelial cancer. As to time point: pretreatment peripheral blood. This table comes from immunoSEQ multiplex PCR, and its TCRdb copy is limited to in-frame clones, with some not included. Altogether about 57,000 clones are present, 81% being singletons, with the ten largest covering around 5.7%. Specimen: PBMCs, collected around atezolizumab (anti-PD-L1) treatment. Receptors were obtained from a man between 65 and 85 years old with urothelial cancer.

V is TRBV11-2 and J is TRBJ1-1; TRBD1 matches at 7 bases. The CDR3 totals 13 residues. Per the germline V gene, CDR1 is SGHAT and CDR2 is FQNNGV. The ends lost 5 bases at V and 10 bases at J; junction bases unmatched: 10. CDR3 protein: CASSKTLQGIAFF. The CDR3 DNA follows: TGTGCCAGCAGCAAAACCTTACAGGGGATAGCTTTCTTT.

The rearrangement uses TRBV29-1 and TRBJ1-2, with D possibly TRBD1 on 5 matching bases. V lost 6 bases to trimming and J lost 0 bases, with 11 bases between them. The CDR3 length is 13 residues. Per germline, CDR1 SQVTM and CDR2 ANQGSEA. CDR3 protein: CSVQGGANYGYTF. DNA for the CDR3: TGCAGCGTCCAGGGAGGAGCTAACTATGGCTACACCTTC.

The rearrangement links TRBV2 to TRBJ1-4, with TRBD1 matching over 9 bases. Germline V lookup: CDR1 SNHLY, CDR2 FYNNEI. The CDR3 runs 17 residues. The V gene end was trimmed by 8 bases and the J gene end by 4 bases; junction bases not matched to a gene: 14. The CDR3 nucleotides read TGTGCCAGCGACCGGGACAGGGAGGGCCTTATTAATGAAAAACTGTTTTTT. Its protein is CASDRDREGLINEKLFF.

This sequence joins TRBV27 and TRBJ2-7, with a weak D call TRBD2 (5 bases). This CDR3 region has 15 residues. Trimming shortened V by 6 bases and J by 2 bases, and 17 bases separated the two germline ends. Germline CDR1 reads MNHEY; CDR2 reads SMNVEV (reference sequence). CDR3: CASRVGIGETYEQYF. CDR3 nucleotide sequence: TGTGCCAGCAGAGTAGGGATCGGGGAAACCTACGAGCAGTACTTC.

V and J are TRBV6-6 and TRBJ2-7, with TRBD2 matching 10 bases. Per the germline V gene, CDR1 is MNHNY and CDR2 is SVGAGI (reference sequence). The CDR3 is 15 amino acids. The junction had 11 bases not matched to a gene; V was cut back by 5 bases and J by 7 bases. Here the CDR3 reads CASSPPGTSADEQYF. The DNA of the CDR3 is TGTGCCAGCAGTCCCCCCGGGACTAGCGCGGATGAGCAGTACTTC.

CDR3: CASSEQIYEQYF. In DNA form, the CDR3 reads TGTGCCAGCAGTGAACAGATCTACGAGCAGTACTTC. The chain uses TRBV6-1 and TRBJ2-7; D uncertain. Germline CDR1 reads MNHNS; CDR2 reads SASEGT. Trimming shortened V by 2 bases and J by 3 bases, and 5 bases separated the two germline ends. This CDR3 has 12 residues.

The chain links TRBV11-1 to TRBJ2-3, with a tentative D call TRBD1 (6 bases). There are 13 residues in the CDR3. The germline CDR1 and CDR2 sequences are SGHAT and FQDESV (reference sequence). The germline V and J ends were trimmed by 6 bases and 6 bases, with 13 bases remaining between them. This CDR3 is CASRSRGRDTQYF. Here the CDR3 DNA reads TGTGCCAGCAGAAGCAGGGGTCGGGATACGCAGTATTTT. The full variable domain, with the rest looked up from reference TRBV11-1 and TRBJ2-3, is EAEVAQSPRYKITEKSQAVAFWCDPISGHATLYWYRQILGQGPELLVQFQDESVVDDSQLPKDRFSAERLKGVDSTLKIQPAELGDSAMYLCASRSRGRDTQYFGPGTRLTVL.

This clone was counted a single time. The rearrangement uses TRBV7-9 and TRBJ2-1; 13 positions match TRBD2. This CDR3 is 17 amino acids long. Per germline, CDR1 SEHNR and CDR2 FQNEAQ (reference sequence). Losses at the gene ends were 6 bases for V and 7 bases for J; bases not matched to a gene: 12. CDR3 sequence reads: CASSFGTSGTLRNEQFF. CDR3 coding DNA: TGTGCCAGCAGTTTTGGGACTAGCGGGACCCTTCGAAATGAGCAGTTCTTC.

The chain uses TRBV5-5 and TRBJ2-1, with 8 bases identical to TRBD2. CDR3 length: 15 residues. The ends lost 4 bases at V and 0 bases at J; junction bases unmatched: 3. Per the germline V gene, CDR1 is SGHKS and CDR2 is YYEKEE (reference sequence). CDR3 protein: CASSPGGSSYNEQFF. The CDR3 nucleotides are TGTGCCAGCAGCCCGGGGGGGAGCTCCTACAATGAGCAGTTCTTC.

This clone was seen a single time. The V call is TRBV5-1, the J call TRBJ1-2; a possible D gene is TRBD1 (5 bases). The germline V gene encodes CDR1 SGHRS and CDR2 YFSETQ. Trimming cost V 4 bases and J 5 bases, with 15 bases left between them. This CDR3 spans 14 amino acids. This CDR3 reads CASSLGGTEYGYTF. CDR3 DNA sequence: TGCGCCAGCAGCCTGGGCGGGACCGAATATGGCTACACCTTC.

The chain has TRBV10-3 and TRBJ2-5; D is unresolved. Germline V lookup: CDR1 ENHRY, CDR2 SYGVKD. There are 13 residues in the CDR3. The ends were cut back, 4 bases at V and 1 base at J, with 7 bases in the middle. This CDR3 reads CAISVTIQETQYF. The CDR3 DNA is TGTGCCATCAGTGTTACTATCCAAGAGACCCAGTACTTC.

The V and J genes are TRBV18 and TRBJ2-1; the D gene is possibly TRBD1 (6 bases). Germline V gene data show CDR1 as KGHSH and CDR2 as LQKENI. Trimming removed 3 bases from V and 4 bases from J, with 13 bases in between. This CDR3 is 15 amino acids long. The CDR3 DNA is TGTGCCAGCTCACCTTTCCAGGGGACGTACAATGAGCAGTTCTTC. It specifies CASSPFQGTYNEQFF. Full variable domain (remainder filled in from reference TRBV18 and TRBJ2-1): NAGVMQNPRHLVRRRGQEARLRCSPMKGHSHVYWYRQLPEEGLKFMVYLQKENIIDESGMPKERFSAEFPKEGPSILRIQQVVRGDSAAYFCASSPFQGTYNEQFFGPGTRLTVL.

The chain has TRBV6-1 and TRBJ2-1; 9 bases are shared with TRBD1. After removal of 5 bases from V and 8 bases from J, the junction contained 7 bases not matched to a gene. Germline CDR1 and CDR2: MNHNS and SASEGT. The CDR3 has 14 residues. In DNA form, the CDR3 reads TGTGCCAGCAGTACGACAGGGGGGGGTTATGAGCAGTTCTTC. It encodes CASSTTGGGYEQFF.

J is TRBJ2-3 and V is TRBV7-2, with TRBD2 matching 9 bases. This CDR3 is built from 16 residues. Germline trimming cut 5 bases from V and 11 bases from J; bases unmatched to any gene: 17. Germline V gene lookup returns CDR1 SGHTA and CDR2 FQGNSA. For the CDR3, the DNA is TGTGCCAGCAGCGTTGATAGCGGGAGCCTCTCAGGGGGGCAGTATTTT. Its translation: CASSVDSGSLSGGQYF.

With respect to this clone: Other DNA sequences within the sample encode an identical CDR3. CDR3 protein: CASSEQGGTEAFF. CDR3 coding DNA: TGTGCCAGCAGTGAACAGGGAGGGACTGAAGCTTTCTTT. The genes are TRBV2 and TRBJ1-1, with a tentative D call TRBD1 (5 bases). The V end was cut by 2 bases, the J end by 5 bases, with 9 bases between. CDR1 is SNHLY, CDR2 FYNNEI, per germline. This CDR3 region has 13 residues.

The chain couples TRBV6-6 to TRBJ2-1, with D perhaps TRBD2 (5 bases). In germline, CDR1 is MNHNY, CDR2 SVGAGI (reference sequence). Trimming pared 6 bases from V and 0 bases from J, leaving 9 bases between. The CDR3 totals 14 residues. CDR3 region: CASRETISYNEQFF. Here the CDR3 DNA reads TGTGCCAGCAGGGAGACTATCTCCTACAATGAGCAGTTCTTC.

V is TRBV7-2 and J is TRBJ2-5; 9 bases line up with TRBD1. This CDR3 has 17 amino acids. V shed 1 base and J 3 bases; nucleotides not matched to a gene: 9. Germline V gene sequence: CDR1 SGHTA, CDR2 FQGNSA. CDR3 region: CASSLGQGVAMKETQYF. The CDR3 region has the DNA TGTGCCAGCAGCTTAGGACAGGGGGTGGCCATGAAAGAGACCCAGTACTTC.

The chain recombines TRBV28 with TRBJ1-1, with D possibly TRBD1 on 5 matching bases. The CDR3 has 16 residues. Deletions cut 4 bases from V and 0 bases from J, with 15 bases between. Germline V lookup: CDR1 MDHEN, CDR2 SYDVKM. The DNA for the CDR3 is TGTGCCAGCAGTTCGGGGGGTGGGACGGTGAACACTGAAGCTTTCTTT. Amino acid sequence: CASSSGGGTVNTEAFF. Drawing the rest from reference TRBV28 and TRBJ1-1, the complete variable domain is DVKVTQSSRYLVKRTGEKVFLECVQDMDHENMFWYRQDPGLGLRLIYFSYDVKMKEKGDIPEGYSVSREKKERFSLILESASTNQTSMYLCASSSGGGTVNTEAFFGQGTRLTVV.

V and J are TRBV5-4 and TRBJ2-2; 13 bases align to TRBD2. There are 18 residues in the CDR3. Trimming took 2 bases from V and 4 from J; bases not matched to a gene: 8. Germline CDR1 is SGHNT and CDR2 is YYREEE (reference sequence). In DNA, the CDR3 is TGTGCCAGCAGCTTCGGGACTAGCGGGGCTTGGATCACCGGGGAGCTGTTTTTT. Translating gives CASSFGTSGAWITGELFF.

This clone appeared a few times. V usage is TRBV6-4 and J usage is TRBJ1-1, with no clear D. The CDR3 is made up of 13 amino acids. Germline values: CDR1 MRHNA, CDR2 SNTAGT. V was pared by 3 bases and J by 1 base, with 6 bases between. The CDR3 DNA follows: TGTGCCAGCAGTGAGGGGAGGAACACTGAAGCTTTCTTT. This gives the protein CASSEGRNTEAFF.

J is TRBJ2-1 and V is TRBV25-1; D may be TRBD2 (6 bases). Germline V gene sequence: CDR1 MGHDK, CDR2 SYGVNS. The CDR3 loop spans 13 amino acids. Deletions cut 2 bases from V and 9 bases from J, with 11 bases between. The CDR3 region has the DNA TGTGCCAGCAGTGAAGCGGGATGGGGTGAGCAGTTCTTC. Its protein product is CASSEAGWGEQFF.

This chain connects TRBV19 to TRBJ2-7, with 8 bases matching TRBD2. Germline V gives CDR1 LNHDA, CDR2 SQIVND (reference sequence). With V trimmed by 1 base and J by 2 bases, 4 bases remained unmatched. CDR3 size: 15 residues. The CDR3 protein is CASSIVAGPTYEQYF. CDR3 DNA: TGTGCCAGTAGTATAGTAGCGGGGCCCACCTACGAGCAGTACTTC. The full variable domain, completed using reference TRBV19 and TRBJ2-7, is DGGITQSPKYLFRKEGQNVTLSCEQNLNHDAMYWYRQDPGQGLRLIYYSQIVNDFQKGDIAEGYSVSREKKESFPLTVTSAQKNPTAFYLCASSIVAGPTYEQYFGPGTRLTVT.

The chain links TRBV2 to TRBJ2-6, with D possibly matching TRBD1 (6 bases). Germline assignment: CDR1 SNHLY and CDR2 FYNNEI. The V end was cut by 8 bases, the J end by 2 bases, with 10 bases between. There are 14 residues in the CDR3. The CDR3 sequence is CASGDRTGANVLTF. In nucleotides, the CDR3 is TGTGCCAGCGGCGACAGGACTGGGGCCAACGTCCTGACTTTC. The entire variable domain, with the rest obtained from reference TRBV2 and TRBJ2-6, is as follows: EPEVTQTPSHQVTQMGQEVILRCVPISNHLYFYWYRQILGQKVEFLVSFYNNEISEKSEIFDDQFSVERPDGSNFTLKIRSTKLEDSAMYFCASGDRTGANVLTFGAGSRLTVL.

J is TRBJ1-1 and V is TRBV4-3; D perhaps matches TRBD1 (5 bases). Germline values: CDR1 LGHNA, CDR2 YSLEER. The CDR3 totals 16 residues. V dropped 4 bases and J dropped 4 bases, with 19 bases sitting between them. The CDR3: CASSPSSYGGSTEAFF. The CDR3 nucleotides are TGCGCCAGCAGCCCTAGCAGCTATGGGGGGAGCACTGAAGCTTTCTTT.

This sequence joins TRBV9 and TRBJ2-2, with TRBD2 identical over 9 bases. V lost 0 bases, J lost 4 bases, and 7 bases stayed unmatched. Germline assignment: CDR1 SGDLS and CDR2 YYNGEE. The CDR3 is made up of 17 amino acids. The CDR3 reads CASSVGASGISTGELFF. CDR3 coding DNA: TGTGCCAGCAGCGTAGGGGCTAGCGGGATCAGCACCGGGGAGCTGTTTTTT. Using reference TRBV9 and TRBJ2-2 for the parts outside the CDR3, the full variable domain is DSGVTQTPKHLITATGQRVTLRCSPRSGDLSVYWYQQSLDQGLQFLIQYYNGEERAKGNILERFSAQQFPDLHSELNLSSLELGDSALYFCASSVGASGISTGELFFGEGSRLTVL.

This chain uses TRBV5-1 with TRBJ1-4; D is undetermined. This CDR3 region has 13 residues. Trimming took 7 bases from V and 7 from J, leaving 14 bases between them. Per the germline V gene, CDR1 is SGHRS and CDR2 is YFSETQ. The CDR3 region has the DNA TGCGCCAGCTCTCCAGGTAGTTCTGAAAAACTGTTTTTT. Protein product: CASSPGSSEKLFF.

The chain couples TRBV29-1 to TRBJ2-3; D gene unclear. This CDR3 region has 13 residues. Germline V gives CDR1 SQVTM, CDR2 ANQGSEA. With 3 bases removed from V and 1 base from J, the gap between germline ends came to 8 bases. The chain's CDR3 is CSVEVARTDTQYF. DNA for the CDR3: TGCAGCGTTGAGGTAGCTCGCACAGATACGCAGTATTTT.